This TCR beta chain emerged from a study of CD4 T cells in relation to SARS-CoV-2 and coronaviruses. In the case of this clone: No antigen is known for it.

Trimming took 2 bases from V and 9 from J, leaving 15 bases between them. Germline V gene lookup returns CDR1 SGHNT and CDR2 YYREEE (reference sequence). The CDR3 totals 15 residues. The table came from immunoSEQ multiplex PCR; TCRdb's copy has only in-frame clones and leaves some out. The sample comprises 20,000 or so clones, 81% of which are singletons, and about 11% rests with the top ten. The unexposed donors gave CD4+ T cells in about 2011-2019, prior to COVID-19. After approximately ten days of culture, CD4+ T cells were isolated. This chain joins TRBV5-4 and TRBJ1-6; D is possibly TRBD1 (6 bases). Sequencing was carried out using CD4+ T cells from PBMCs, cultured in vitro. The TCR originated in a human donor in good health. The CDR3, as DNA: TGTGCCAGCAGCTTTTCCCCGGACAGTTTTTCACCCCTCCACTTT. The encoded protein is CASSFSPDSFSPLHF.